The clone carrying this TCR beta chain was detected ten times or more. Its antigen remains unknown. The data derive from a study of T cells in Graves' hyperthyroidism and ophthalmopathy. At the level of the study: The initial diagnosis was the point when peripheral blood was collected, ahead of any treatment.

Looked up from germline, CDR1 is ENHRY and CDR2 is SYGVKD. Deletions cut 2 bases from V and 6 bases from J, with 7 bases between. The length of the CDR3 is 12 residues. Criteria for exclusion of patients were uncontrolled infection, other autoimmune disease, pregnancy or lactation. PBMCs came from 10 ml fresh peripheral blood. Amplification targeted TCR beta CDR3 regions from RNA transcripts. Researchers ran a first-round RT-PCR on the TCR CDR3 using the HTBI primer set. TCRdb itself ran the multiplex PCR reads through MiXCR, one entry per CDR3 protein. The sample yields about 840,000 distinct CDR3 sequences, about 38% seen once. Findings and limits, study-wide: Separation of ophthalmopathy from stable hyperthyroidism was achieved by a 13 V-J model.

Sequences were obtained from blood. This clonotype originated in a man aged 18 to 30 with Graves' hyperthyroidism. This chain links TRBV10-3 with TRBJ1-1; no clear D gene. The CDR3, as DNA: TGTGCCATCAGTGAGGGAGGCGCTGAAGCTTTCTTT. Amino acids: CAISEGGAEAFF.